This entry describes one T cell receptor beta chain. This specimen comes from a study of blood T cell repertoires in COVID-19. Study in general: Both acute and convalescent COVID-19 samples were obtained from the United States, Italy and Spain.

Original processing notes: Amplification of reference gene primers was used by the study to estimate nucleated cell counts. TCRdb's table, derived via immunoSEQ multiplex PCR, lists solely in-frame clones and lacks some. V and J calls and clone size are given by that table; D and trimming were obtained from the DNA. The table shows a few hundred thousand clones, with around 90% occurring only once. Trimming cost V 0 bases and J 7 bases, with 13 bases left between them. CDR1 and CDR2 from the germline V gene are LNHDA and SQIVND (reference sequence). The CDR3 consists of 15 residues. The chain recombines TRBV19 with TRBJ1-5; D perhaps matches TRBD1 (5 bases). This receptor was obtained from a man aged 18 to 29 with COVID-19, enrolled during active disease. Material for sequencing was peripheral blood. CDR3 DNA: TGTGCCAGTAGTATAGAGGGGGGGGTTGGACAGCCCCAGCATTTT. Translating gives CASSIEGGVGQPQHF.